Shown below are 22 T cell receptor beta chains from a single sample sequenced in a study of cytomegalovirus exposure and HLA in healthy donors. Amplification used 60 Vbeta primers and 13 Jbeta primers. Sequencing was performed with immunoSEQ multiplex PCR; in TCRdb, only in-frame clones are kept and a portion is missing. The sample records 150,000 to 200,000 clones, 60% to 85% being singletons. Sequenced sample: PBMCs. The source of these receptors is a woman between 50 and 59 years old in good health and CMV-seropositive.

Only one count was recorded for this clone. V gene TRBV13 combines with J gene TRBJ2-1, with D uncertain. The V and J ends lost 6 bases and 7 bases respectively, with 19 bases between them. Germline CDR1 and CDR2: PRHDT and FYEKMQ (reference sequence). The CDR3 has 15 residues. The CDR3 coding sequence is TGTGCCAGCAGTCATCAGTCCTACAGTGGAAATGAGCAGTTCTTC. Its translation is CASSHQSYSGNEQFF. Supplemented by reference TRBV13 and TRBJ2-1, the full variable domain reads AAGVIQSPRHLIKEKRETATLKCYPIPRHDTVYWYQQGPGQDPQFLISFYEKMQSDKGSIPDRFSAQQFSDYHSELNMSSLELGDSALYFCASSHQSYSGNEQFFGPGTRLTVL.

This rearrangement joins TRBV27 to TRBJ1-5; 7 bases are shared with TRBD1. Germline assignment: CDR1 MNHEY and CDR2 SMNVEV (reference sequence). The CDR3 extends over 15 amino acids. V trimming: 7 bases; J trimming: 1 base; junction bases outside the gene matches: 7. The CDR3 DNA is TGTGCCAGCAAACAAGACAGGGTAAGCAATCAGCCCCAGCATTTT. This codes for CASKQDRVSNQPQHF.

The J gene is TRBJ2-5, the V gene TRBV5-4; weak D call: TRBD2 (6 bases). Germline V CDR1 and CDR2: SGHNT, YYREEE (reference sequence). The CDR3 covers 16 residues. The V gene lost 5 bases and the J gene lost 1 base, with 18 bases spanning the gap. The CDR3 sequence: CASRRDLHPPQETQYF. The CDR3 coding sequence is TGTGCCAGCAGGCGGGACCTACACCCCCCCCAAGAGACCCAGTACTTC.

This clone showed up just once. This chain uses TRBV9 with TRBJ2-3; a possible D gene is TRBD1 (7 bases). The germline CDR1 and CDR2 sequences are SGDLS and YYNGEE. This CDR3 region has 16 residues. With 3 bases removed from V and 2 bases from J, the gap between germline ends came to 16 bases. CDR3 bases: TGTGCCAGCAGCGCGGGGGACAGTCCGTTCACAGATACGCAGTATTTT. Its protein product is CASSAGDSPFTDTQYF.

The table lists this clone with a count of one. This chain connects TRBV4-1 to TRBJ1-6; D uncertain. V lost 2 bases and J 8 bases, leaving 7 bases between the germline ends. The CDR3 consists of 13 residues. The germline V gene has CDR1 MGHRA and CDR2 YSYEKL. CDR3 DNA: TGCGCCAGCAGCCAATCCGAGGATTCACCCCTCCACTTT. It encodes CASSQSEDSPLHF.

V and J are TRBV5-1 and TRBJ2-1; TRBD2 matches 9 bases. This CDR3 region has 17 residues. Per germline, CDR1 SGHRS and CDR2 YFSETQ. V dropped 0 bases and J dropped 5; count of bases not matched to a gene: 9. This CDR3 reads CASSLGRASGVHNEQFF. CDR3 nucleotides: TGCGCCAGCAGCTTGGGGCGGGCTAGCGGGGTCCACAATGAGCAGTTCTTC.

CDR3 nucleotides: TGTGCCAGCGGTAGCGGGGGGGCAGATACGCAGTATTTT. Its translation is CASGSGGADTQYF. The V gene is TRBV2, the J gene TRBJ2-3; 11 bases fit TRBD2. The V and J ends lost 8 bases and 4 bases, in that order; junction bases with no gene match: 2. The CDR3 covers 13 residues. CDR1 SNHLY and CDR2 FYNNEI come from the germline V gene.

The gene calls are TRBV7-9 and TRBJ2-4, with TRBD2 matching over 9 bases. Germline lookup yields CDR1 SEHNR and CDR2 FQNEAQ (reference sequence). The CDR3 sequence is 16 residues long. With V trimmed by 3 bases and J by 7 bases, 10 bases remained unmatched. The CDR3 protein is CASSFWGGGAGNIQYF. The CDR3 region has the DNA TGTGCCAGCAGCTTTTGGGGCGGGGGGGCCGGGAACATTCAGTACTTC.

This chain connects TRBV5-1 to TRBJ2-7; 8 nucleotides agree with TRBD1. Trimming removed 4 bases from V and 0 bases from J; junction bases left unmatched: 3. The CDR3 extends over 14 amino acids. Germline lookup yields CDR1 SGHRS and CDR2 YFSETQ. The CDR3 sequence is CASSPTGGSYEQYF. CDR3 nucleotide sequence: TGCGCCAGCAGCCCAACAGGGGGCTCCTACGAGCAGTACTTC.

The J gene is TRBJ2-1, the V gene TRBV5-4, with a weak D call TRBD2 (6 bases). Germline CDR1 and CDR2: SGHNT and YYREEE (reference sequence). This CDR3 comprises 15 residues. V was cut by 2 bases and J by 8 bases, with 17 bases left in between. CDR3 DNA sequence: TGTGCCAGCAGCTTAGGATCTTCAGGGAGGTATGAGCAGTTCTTC. It encodes CASSLGSSGRYEQFF.

This clone was detected a few times. The V and J genes are TRBV11-2 and TRBJ1-4; 7 bases agree with TRBD1. Germline loops: CDR1 SGHAT, CDR2 FQNNGV. This CDR3 has 15 residues. The V segment lost 0 bases and the J segment 3 bases; nucleotides outside the gene matches: 1. The CDR3 is CASSLDGTANEKLFF. The CDR3 DNA sequence: TGTGCCAGCAGCTTAGACGGGACAGCTAATGAAAAACTGTTTTTT.

J is TRBJ2-3 and V is TRBV5-6; D is perhaps TRBD2 (6 bases). Trimming cost V 4 bases and J 4 bases, with 16 bases left between them. The CDR3 is made up of 15 amino acids. Germline CDR1 SGHDT, CDR2 YYEEEE. CDR3 sequence reads: CASSNWGASADTQYF. CDR3 nucleotide sequence: TGTGCCAGCAGCAATTGGGGCGCTAGCGCAGATACGCAGTATTTT.

This clone was detected only a few times. This rearrangement joins TRBV7-8 to TRBJ1-2; TRBD1 matches at 7 bases. This CDR3 has 13 amino acids. Germline CDR1 SGHVS, CDR2 FQNEAQ. Trimming took 5 bases from V and 3 from J; bases not matched to a gene: 3. The CDR3 sequence: CASSRGTDYGYTF. The CDR3 DNA follows: TGTGCCAGCAGCCGTGGGACAGACTATGGCTACACCTTC.

The CDR3 DNA reads TGTGCCAGCAGTGATGGTGGCAGGGGGTTAGGTTCCTATAATTCACCCCTCCACTTT. Protein product: CASSDGGRGLGSYNSPLHF. The chain joins TRBV2 to TRBJ1-6; 7 bases agree with TRBD1. Looked up from germline, CDR1 is SNHLY and CDR2 is FYNNEI. The CDR3 is 19 amino acids. The ends lost 3 bases at V and 1 base at J; junction bases unmatched: 12.

V usage is TRBV6-6 and J usage is TRBJ2-1, with D maybe TRBD2 (5 bases). The CDR3 contains 12 residues. The germline V and J ends were trimmed by 5 bases and 7 bases, with 9 bases remaining between them. Germline CDR1 is MNHNY and CDR2 is SVGAGI (reference sequence). The CDR3 sequence is CASSQDWNEQFF. For the CDR3, the DNA is TGTGCCAGCAGTCAGGACTGGAATGAGCAGTTCTTC.

The gene calls are TRBV12-5 and TRBJ1-2; D call uncertain. CDR1 and CDR2 (germline): LGHNT, FRNRAP. This CDR3 spans 12 amino acids. V gave up 2 bases and J gave up 5 bases, with 6 bases separating them. CDR3 sequence reads: CASGLPIYGYTF. For the CDR3, the DNA is TGTGCTAGTGGTTTGCCTATTTATGGCTACACCTTC.

The genes are TRBV5-6 and TRBJ2-5, with D unresolved. The DNA end is a closer match to TRBJ2-7, so the J assignment may be wrong. Germline values: CDR1 SGHDT, CDR2 YYEEEE. The CDR3 has 15 residues. This CDR3 reads CASSLVQRSLYEQYF. DNA for the CDR3: TGTGCCAGCAGCTTGGTTCAACGGTCCCTCTACGAGCAGTACTTC.

The J gene is TRBJ2-5, the V gene TRBV19; no clear D. The V gene's germline CDR1 is LNHDA and CDR2 SQIVND (reference sequence). Trimming pared 5 bases from V and 1 base from J, leaving 2 bases between. There are 11 residues in the CDR3. The CDR3 region is CASSLQETQYF. In DNA, the CDR3 is TGTGCCAGTAGTCTCCAAGAGACCCAGTACTTC.

The genes are TRBV7-9 and TRBJ2-1; 11 bases are a match to TRBD2. Per the germline V gene, CDR1 is SEHNR and CDR2 is FQNEAQ (reference sequence). V was clipped by 5 bases and J by 6 bases; unmatched bases: 6. The CDR3 runs to 15 residues. CDR3 nucleotides: TGTGCCAGCAGCCACAGACTAGCGGGGTCCAATGAGCAGTTCTTC. The encoded protein is CASSHRLAGSNEQFF.

The V call is TRBV2, the J call TRBJ1-2; possibly TRBD1 for D (6 bases). Trimming removed 5 bases at V and 8 bases at J, with 12 bases between. Germline V gene lookup returns CDR1 SNHLY and CDR2 FYNNEI. The CDR3 totals 12 residues. The CDR3 DNA reads TGTGCCAGCAGTTCAGGGGTTCGGGGCTACACCTTC. It specifies CASSSGVRGYTF.

The J gene is TRBJ1-5, the V gene TRBV5-6; a weak D match, TRBD1 (5 bases). The germline gives CDR1 SGHDT, CDR2 YYEEEE. This CDR3 comprises 16 residues. The V end lost 1 base, the J end lost 1 base, and 12 bases lay between the germline ends. The CDR3 spells CASSLRTRWSNQPQHF. CDR3 bases: TGTGCCAGCAGCTTGAGGACAAGGTGGAGCAATCAGCCCCAGCATTTT.

This rearrangement joins TRBV18 to TRBJ1-1; D not certain. Looked up from germline, CDR1 is KGHSH and CDR2 is LQKENI. V was cut by 0 bases and J by 0 bases, with 11 bases left in between. CDR3 size: 16 residues. CDR3 loop: CASSPPGSRMNTEAFF. The CDR3 DNA reads as TGTGCCAGCTCACCACCGGGCTCACGCATGAACACTGAAGCTTTCTTT.